This T cell receptor (beta chain) was sequenced in a study of blood T cell repertoires in COVID-19. The authors' processing: Reference gene primer amplification in the assay estimated nucleated cell counts. Sequencing was performed with immunoSEQ multiplex PCR; in TCRdb, only in-frame clones are kept and a portion is missing. D and trimming come from the DNA, and the V and J calls and clone size come from that table. The sample contains fewer than 35,000 clones, about nine tenths of which appear only once. The CDR3 totals 20 residues. Germline-derived CDR1 and CDR2 are GTSNPN and SVGIG (reference sequence). The V gene end was trimmed by 4 bases and the J gene end by 7 bases; junction bases not matched to a gene: 23.

The chain has TRBV30 and TRBJ1-6; TRBD1 matches 9 bases. Sequencing was performed on peripheral blood. The clonotype comes from a woman over 75 with active or convalescent COVID-19. The CDR3 reads CAWKVSVTGGSLFGNSPLHF. In DNA form, the CDR3 reads TGTGCCTGGAAGGTGTCCGTGACAGGGGGTTCCCTTTTCGGAAATTCACCCCTCCACTTT. Full variable domain (remainder filled in from reference TRBV30 and TRBJ1-6): SQTIHQWPATLVQPVGSPLSLECTVEGTSNPNLYWYRQAAGRGLQLLFYSVGIGQISSEVPQNLSASRPQDRQFILSSKKLLLSDSGFYLCAWKVSVTGGSLFGNSPLHFGNGTRLTVT.